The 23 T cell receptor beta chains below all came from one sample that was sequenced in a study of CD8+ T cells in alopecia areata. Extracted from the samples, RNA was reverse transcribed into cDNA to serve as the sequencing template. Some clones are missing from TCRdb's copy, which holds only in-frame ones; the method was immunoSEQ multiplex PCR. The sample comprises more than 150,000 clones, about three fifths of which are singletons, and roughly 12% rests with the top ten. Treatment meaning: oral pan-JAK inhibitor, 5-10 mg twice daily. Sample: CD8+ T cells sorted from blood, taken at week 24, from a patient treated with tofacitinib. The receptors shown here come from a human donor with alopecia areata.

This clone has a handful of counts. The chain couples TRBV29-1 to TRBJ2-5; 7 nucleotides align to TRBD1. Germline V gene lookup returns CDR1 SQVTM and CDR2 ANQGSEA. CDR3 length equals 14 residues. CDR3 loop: CSGGRTGQQETQYF. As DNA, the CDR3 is TGCAGTGGGGGCAGGACAGGACAACAAGAGACCCAGTACTTC.

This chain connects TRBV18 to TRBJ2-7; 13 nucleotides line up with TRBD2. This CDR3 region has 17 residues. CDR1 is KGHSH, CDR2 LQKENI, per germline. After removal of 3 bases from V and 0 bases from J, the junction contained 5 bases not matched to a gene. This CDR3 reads CASSPTSGGASSYEQYF. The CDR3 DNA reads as TGTGCCAGCTCACCTACTAGCGGGGGGGCTAGCTCCTACGAGCAGTACTTC.

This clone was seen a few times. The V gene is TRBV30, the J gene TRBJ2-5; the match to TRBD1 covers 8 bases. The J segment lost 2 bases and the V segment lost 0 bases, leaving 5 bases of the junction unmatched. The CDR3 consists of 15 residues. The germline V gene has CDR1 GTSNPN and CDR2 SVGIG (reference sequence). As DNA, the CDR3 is TGTGCCTGGAGTGTGTCAGGGGGCAGACAAGAGACCCAGTACTTC. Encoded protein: CAWSVSGGRQETQYF.

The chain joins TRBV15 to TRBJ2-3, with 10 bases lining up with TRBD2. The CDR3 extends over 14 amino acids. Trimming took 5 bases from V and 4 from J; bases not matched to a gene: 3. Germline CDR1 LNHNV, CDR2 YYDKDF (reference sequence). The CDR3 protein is CATSGGTSADTQYF. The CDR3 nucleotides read TGTGCCACCAGCGGAGGGACTAGCGCAGATACGCAGTATTTT.

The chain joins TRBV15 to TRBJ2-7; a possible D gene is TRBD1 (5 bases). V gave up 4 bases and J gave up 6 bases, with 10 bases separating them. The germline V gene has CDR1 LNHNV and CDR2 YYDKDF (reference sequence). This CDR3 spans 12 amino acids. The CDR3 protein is CATSMQGPEQYF. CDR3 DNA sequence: TGTGCCACCAGCATGCAGGGCCCCGAGCAGTACTTC.

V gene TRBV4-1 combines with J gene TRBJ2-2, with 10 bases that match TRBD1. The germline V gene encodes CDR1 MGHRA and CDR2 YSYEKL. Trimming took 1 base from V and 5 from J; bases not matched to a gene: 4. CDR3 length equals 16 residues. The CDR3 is CASSQAPGQGTGELFF. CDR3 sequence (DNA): TGCGCCAGCAGCCAAGCTCCGGGACAGGGGACCGGGGAGCTGTTTTTT.

This CDR3 reads CASSESPRGYGYTF. The CDR3 DNA sequence: TGTGCCAGCAGTGAATCACCGCGCGGCTATGGCTACACCTTC. The chain recombines TRBV25-1 with TRBJ1-2; D not resolved. From germline, CDR1 is MGHDK and CDR2 SYGVNS. Trimming stripped 1 base from V and 4 bases from J, with 10 bases between. The CDR3 totals 14 residues.

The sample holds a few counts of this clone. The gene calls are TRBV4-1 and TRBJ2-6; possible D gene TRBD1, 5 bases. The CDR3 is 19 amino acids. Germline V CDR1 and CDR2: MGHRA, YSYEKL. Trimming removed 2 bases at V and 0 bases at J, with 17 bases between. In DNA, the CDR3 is TGCGCCAGCAGCCAAAGGGGCCGGGCAAGCCTCTCTGGGGCCAACGTCCTGACTTTC. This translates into CASSQRGRASLSGANVLTF.

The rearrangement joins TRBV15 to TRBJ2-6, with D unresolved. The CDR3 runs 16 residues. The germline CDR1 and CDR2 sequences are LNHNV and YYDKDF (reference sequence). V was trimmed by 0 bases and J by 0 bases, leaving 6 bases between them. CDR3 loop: CATSREKISGANVLTF. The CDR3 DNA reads TGTGCCACCAGCAGAGAGAAAATCTCTGGGGCCAACGTCCTGACTTTC.

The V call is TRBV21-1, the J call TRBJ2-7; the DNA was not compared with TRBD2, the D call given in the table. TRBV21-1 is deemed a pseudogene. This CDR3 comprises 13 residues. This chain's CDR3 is CASSKGGGSEQYF. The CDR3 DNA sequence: TGTGCCAGCAGCAAAGGGGGAGGAAGCGAGCAGTACTTC.

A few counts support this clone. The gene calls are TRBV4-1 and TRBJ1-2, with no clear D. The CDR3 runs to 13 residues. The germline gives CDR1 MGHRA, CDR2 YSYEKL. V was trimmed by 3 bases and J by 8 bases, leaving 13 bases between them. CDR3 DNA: TGCGCCAGCAGCCAGAGGACTGGCGGGGGCTACACCTTC. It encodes CASSQRTGGGYTF.

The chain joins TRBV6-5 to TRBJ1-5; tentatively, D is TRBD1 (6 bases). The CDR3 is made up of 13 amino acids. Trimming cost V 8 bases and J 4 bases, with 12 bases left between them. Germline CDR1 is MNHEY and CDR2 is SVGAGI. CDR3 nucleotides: TGTGCCAGCGGGCCCAGGGGTAATCAGCCCCAGCATTTT. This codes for CASGPRGNQPQHF.

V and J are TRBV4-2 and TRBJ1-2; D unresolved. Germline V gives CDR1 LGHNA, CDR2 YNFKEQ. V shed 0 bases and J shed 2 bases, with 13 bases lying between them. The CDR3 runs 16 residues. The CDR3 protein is CASSQEWRNANYGYTF. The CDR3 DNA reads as TGTGCCAGCAGCCAAGAATGGCGGAACGCCAACTATGGCTACACCTTC.

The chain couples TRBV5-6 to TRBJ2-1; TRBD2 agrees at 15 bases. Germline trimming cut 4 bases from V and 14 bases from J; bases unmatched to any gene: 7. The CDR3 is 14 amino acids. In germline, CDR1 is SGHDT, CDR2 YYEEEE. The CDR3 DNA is TGTGCCAGCAGCCAAGGGACTAGCGGGGGGTACGAGTTCTTC. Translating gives CASSQGTSGGYEFF.

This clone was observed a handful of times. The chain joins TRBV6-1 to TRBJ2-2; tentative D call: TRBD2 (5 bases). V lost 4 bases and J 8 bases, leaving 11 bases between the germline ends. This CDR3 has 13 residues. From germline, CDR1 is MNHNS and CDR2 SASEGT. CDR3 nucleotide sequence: TGTGCCAGCAGTGTCCAGGAGGCAGGGGAGCTGTTTTTT. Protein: CASSVQEAGELFF.

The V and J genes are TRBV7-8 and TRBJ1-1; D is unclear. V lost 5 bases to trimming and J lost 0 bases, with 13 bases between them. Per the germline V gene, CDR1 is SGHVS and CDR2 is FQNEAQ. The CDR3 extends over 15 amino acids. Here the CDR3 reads CASSPGNMMNTEAFF. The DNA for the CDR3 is TGTGCCAGCAGCCCGGGAAATATGATGAACACTGAAGCTTTCTTT.

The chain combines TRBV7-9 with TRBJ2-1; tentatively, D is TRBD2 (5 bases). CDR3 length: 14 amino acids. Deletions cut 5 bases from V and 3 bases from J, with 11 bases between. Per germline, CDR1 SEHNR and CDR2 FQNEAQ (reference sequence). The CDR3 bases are TGTGCCAGCAGCCCTGAGGGCGGCTACAATGAGCAGTTCTTC. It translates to CASSPEGGYNEQFF.

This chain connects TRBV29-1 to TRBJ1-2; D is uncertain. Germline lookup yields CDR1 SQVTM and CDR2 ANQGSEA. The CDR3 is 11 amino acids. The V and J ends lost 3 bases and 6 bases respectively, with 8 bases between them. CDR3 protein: CSVESENGYTF. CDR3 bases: TGCAGCGTTGAGTCGGAGAATGGCTACACCTTC.

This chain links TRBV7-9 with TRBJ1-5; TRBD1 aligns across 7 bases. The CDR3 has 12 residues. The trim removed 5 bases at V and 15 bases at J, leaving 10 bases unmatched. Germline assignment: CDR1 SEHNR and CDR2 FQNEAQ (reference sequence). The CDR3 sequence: CASSPGGDLWHF. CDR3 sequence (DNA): TGTGCCAGCAGCCCAGGGGGTGATCTCTGGCATTTT.

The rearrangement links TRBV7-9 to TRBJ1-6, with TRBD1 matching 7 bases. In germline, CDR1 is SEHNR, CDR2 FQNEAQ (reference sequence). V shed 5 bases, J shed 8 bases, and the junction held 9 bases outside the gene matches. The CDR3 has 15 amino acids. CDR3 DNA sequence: TGTGCCAGCAGCCAGGGACAGAGGAGCCATTCACCCCTCCACTTT. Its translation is CASSQGQRSHSPLHF.

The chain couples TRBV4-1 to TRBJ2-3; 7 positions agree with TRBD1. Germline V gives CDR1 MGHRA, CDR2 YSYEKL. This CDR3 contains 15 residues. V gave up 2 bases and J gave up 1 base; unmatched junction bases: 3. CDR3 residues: CASSQQGVGTDTQYF. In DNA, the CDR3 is TGCGCCAGCAGCCAACAGGGGGTCGGCACAGATACGCAGTATTTT.

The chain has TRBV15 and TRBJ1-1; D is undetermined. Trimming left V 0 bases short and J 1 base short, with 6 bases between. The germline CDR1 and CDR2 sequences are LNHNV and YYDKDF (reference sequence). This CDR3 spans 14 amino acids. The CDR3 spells CATSRDSKNTEAFF. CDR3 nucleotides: TGTGCCACCAGCAGAGACTCGAAGAACACTGAAGCTTTCTTT.

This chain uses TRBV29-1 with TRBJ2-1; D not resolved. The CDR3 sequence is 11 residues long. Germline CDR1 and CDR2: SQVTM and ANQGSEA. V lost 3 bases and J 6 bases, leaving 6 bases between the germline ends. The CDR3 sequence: CSVERSNEQFF. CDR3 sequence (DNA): TGCAGCGTTGAGAGGAGCAATGAGCAGTTCTTC.